These T cell receptor beta chains were read from a single sample in a study of early T cells in non-severe SARS-CoV-2 infection. TCRdb called the 5' RACE reads again in MiXCR, with one record for every CDR3 protein. The repertoire holds around 50,000 distinct CDR3 sequences, with roughly 7.7% as singletons. Sequenced material: whole blood. These receptors originate from an adult who was a healthcare worker with PCR-confirmed SARS-CoV-2 infection or an uninfected control (not recorded which). CDR3s leave out the opening cysteine and the closing phenylalanine or tryptophan. Fields, in order: V gene, J gene, CDR3 protein.

V: TRBV19
J: TRBJ1-5
CDR3: ASSMDSYNQPQH

V: TRBV6-1
J: TRBJ1-6
CDR3: ASSEVGQSNSPLH

V: TRBV12-3/TRBV12-4
J: TRBJ2-3
CDR3: ASSMDRSTDTQY

V: TRBV6-1
J: TRBJ1-2
CDR3: ASSEAGTGDYGYT

V: TRBV29-1
J: TRBJ1-2
CDR3: SVDLGTGGYGYT

V: TRBV29-1
J: TRBJ1-2
CDR3: SAGGTWGYGYT

V: TRBV28
J: TRBJ2-1
CDR3: ASSPPGLAAYNEQF

V: TRBV7-9
J: TRBJ1-3
CDR3: ASSFAGTGPLGENTIY

V: TRBV15
J: TRBJ1-5
CDR3: ATSRDGDQPQH

V: TRBV27
J: TRBJ1-4
CDR3: ASSLDGTTNEKLF

V: TRBV15
J: TRBJ1-2
CDR3: ATSGMRMGYGYT

V: TRBV11-3
J: TRBJ2-3
CDR3: ASSLVTTDTQY

V: TRBV4-3
J: TRBJ2-3
CDR3: ASSQAVGDTQY

V: TRBV9
J: TRBJ2-1
CDR3: ASSVRQGGTTNEQF

V: TRBV25-1
J: TRBJ2-5
CDR3: ASLLAGGPQETQY

V: TRBV4-3
J: TRBJ1-3
CDR3: ASSQDRSGNTIY

V: TRBV20-1
J: TRBJ2-5
CDR3: SAQQNQETQY

V: TRBV7-2
J: TRBJ1-5
CDR3: ASSLDLGAGQPQH

V: TRBV28
J: TRBJ2-5
CDR3: ASSSPDSETQY

V: TRBV7-6
J: TRBJ2-3
CDR3: ASSSPELGDTQY

V: TRBV3-1
J: TRBJ1-6
CDR3: ASSPWGTKAVNSPLH

V: TRBV7-6
J: TRBJ2-2
CDR3: ASSYRGNTGELF

V: TRBV5-1
J: TRBJ2-1
CDR3: ASSLGHRNYNEQF

V: TRBV29-1
J: TRBJ2-7
CDR3: SVQGTTYEQY

V: TRBV28
J: TRBJ1-5
CDR3: ASRAQGGGNQPQH

V: TRBV4-3
J: TRBJ1-2
CDR3: ASSQEPRNYGYT